Included here is one TCR beta chain sequence, with context. Original processing notes: The assay estimated nucleated cells by amplifying reference gene primers. Profiling relied on immunoSEQ multiplex PCR, and the TCRdb table lists in-frame clones only, not all of them. D and trimming come from the DNA, and the V and J calls and clone size come from that table. This sample has tens of thousands of clones, with nearly 90% found just once. The sample originates from a study of blood T cell repertoires in COVID-19. Study details: Sample material is recorded as cDNA or gDNA derived from T cells, B-cell-depleted T cells, or PBMCs.

Per the germline V gene, CDR1 is SGHDT and CDR2 is YYEEEE. CDR3 length equals 17 residues. Trimming at V came to 4 bases and at J to 1 base, leaving 12 bases not matched to a gene. The sequenced sample consisted of peripheral blood. The TCR comes from a man aged 60 to 75 with acute or convalescent COVID-19. The chain has TRBV5-6 and TRBJ2-3; TRBD1 matches 7 bases. The CDR3 nucleotides are TGTGCCAGCAGCCCAACGGGACAGCGGTGGGGCACAGATACGCAGTATTTT. Translated, it gives CASSPTGQRWGTDTQYF.